This passage covers 4 T cell receptor beta chains from one sample sequenced in a study of blood T cell repertoires in COVID-19. Sequencing used immunoSEQ multiplex PCR; TCRdb keeps in-frame clones, though not all of them. The repertoire holds roughly 53,000 clones, with 75% to 95% as singletons. Input material: peripheral blood. The receptors stem from a woman between 35 and 50 years old with active COVID-19.

The V and J genes are TRBV19 and TRBJ2-3; TRBD2 matches at 9 bases. Germline CDR1 is LNHDA and CDR2 is SQIVND (reference sequence). V lost 2 bases to trimming and J lost 3 bases; unmatched junction nucleotides: 18. This CDR3 is 20 amino acids long. CDR3 loop: CASSIQVVAGAFKMTDTQYF. The CDR3 DNA sequence: TGTGCCAGTAGTATACAAGTGGTAGCGGGGGCCTTCAAGATGACAGATACGCAGTATTTT.

V is TRBV9 and J is TRBJ2-5, with 9 bases fitting TRBD1. The junction had 4 bases not matched to a gene; V was cut back by 3 bases and J by 7 bases. Germline values: CDR1 SGDLS, CDR2 YYNGEE. This CDR3 has 13 amino acids. This CDR3 reads CASSALTGGTQYF. As DNA, the CDR3 is TGTGCCAGCAGCGCGCTGACAGGGGGGACCCAGTACTTC. The variable domain in full, with the rest retrieved from reference TRBV9 and TRBJ2-5, is DSGVTQTPKHLITATGQRVTLRCSPRSGDLSVYWYQQSLDQGLQFLIQYYNGEERAKGNILERFSAQQFPDLHSELNLSSLELGDSALYFCASSALTGGTQYFGPGTRLLVL.

The chain is built from TRBV12-1 and TRBJ1-1; the tabulated D call, TRBD1, remains unverified against the DNA. TRBV12-1 is shown as a pseudogene. The CDR3 loop spans 13 amino acids. Here the CDR3 reads CASSWTDFIEAFF. The CDR3 region has the DNA TGTGCCAGCAGCTGGACAGACTTTATTGAAGCTTTCTTT.

This clone showed up just once. V usage is TRBV11-2 and J usage is TRBJ1-2; D perhaps matches TRBD1 (6 bases). The CDR3 extends over 15 amino acids. V lost 0 bases and J lost 7, with 15 bases in between. Looked up from germline, CDR1 is SGHAT and CDR2 is FQNNGV. The CDR3 DNA follows: TGTGCCAGCAGCTTAGATGGGGGCAGGGTGGCTGGCTACACCTTC. Residues: CASSLDGGRVAGYTF.